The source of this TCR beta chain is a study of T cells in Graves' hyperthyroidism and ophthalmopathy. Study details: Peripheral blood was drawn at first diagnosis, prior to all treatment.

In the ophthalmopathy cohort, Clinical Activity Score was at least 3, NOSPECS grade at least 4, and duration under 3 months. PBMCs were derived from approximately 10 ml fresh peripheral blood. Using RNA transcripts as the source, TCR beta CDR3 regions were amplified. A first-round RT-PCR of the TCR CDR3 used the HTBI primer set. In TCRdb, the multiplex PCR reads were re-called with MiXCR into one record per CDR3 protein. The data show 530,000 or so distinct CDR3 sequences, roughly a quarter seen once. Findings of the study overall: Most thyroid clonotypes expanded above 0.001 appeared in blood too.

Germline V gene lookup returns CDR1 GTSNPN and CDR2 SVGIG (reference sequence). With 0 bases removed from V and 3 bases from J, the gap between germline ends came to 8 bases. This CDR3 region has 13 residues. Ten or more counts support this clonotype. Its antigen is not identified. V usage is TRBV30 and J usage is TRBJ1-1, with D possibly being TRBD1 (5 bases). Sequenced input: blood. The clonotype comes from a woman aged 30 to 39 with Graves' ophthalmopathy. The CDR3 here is CAWSVQVDTEAFF. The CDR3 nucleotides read TGTGCCTGGAGTGTACAGGTGGACACTGAAGCTTTCTTT.